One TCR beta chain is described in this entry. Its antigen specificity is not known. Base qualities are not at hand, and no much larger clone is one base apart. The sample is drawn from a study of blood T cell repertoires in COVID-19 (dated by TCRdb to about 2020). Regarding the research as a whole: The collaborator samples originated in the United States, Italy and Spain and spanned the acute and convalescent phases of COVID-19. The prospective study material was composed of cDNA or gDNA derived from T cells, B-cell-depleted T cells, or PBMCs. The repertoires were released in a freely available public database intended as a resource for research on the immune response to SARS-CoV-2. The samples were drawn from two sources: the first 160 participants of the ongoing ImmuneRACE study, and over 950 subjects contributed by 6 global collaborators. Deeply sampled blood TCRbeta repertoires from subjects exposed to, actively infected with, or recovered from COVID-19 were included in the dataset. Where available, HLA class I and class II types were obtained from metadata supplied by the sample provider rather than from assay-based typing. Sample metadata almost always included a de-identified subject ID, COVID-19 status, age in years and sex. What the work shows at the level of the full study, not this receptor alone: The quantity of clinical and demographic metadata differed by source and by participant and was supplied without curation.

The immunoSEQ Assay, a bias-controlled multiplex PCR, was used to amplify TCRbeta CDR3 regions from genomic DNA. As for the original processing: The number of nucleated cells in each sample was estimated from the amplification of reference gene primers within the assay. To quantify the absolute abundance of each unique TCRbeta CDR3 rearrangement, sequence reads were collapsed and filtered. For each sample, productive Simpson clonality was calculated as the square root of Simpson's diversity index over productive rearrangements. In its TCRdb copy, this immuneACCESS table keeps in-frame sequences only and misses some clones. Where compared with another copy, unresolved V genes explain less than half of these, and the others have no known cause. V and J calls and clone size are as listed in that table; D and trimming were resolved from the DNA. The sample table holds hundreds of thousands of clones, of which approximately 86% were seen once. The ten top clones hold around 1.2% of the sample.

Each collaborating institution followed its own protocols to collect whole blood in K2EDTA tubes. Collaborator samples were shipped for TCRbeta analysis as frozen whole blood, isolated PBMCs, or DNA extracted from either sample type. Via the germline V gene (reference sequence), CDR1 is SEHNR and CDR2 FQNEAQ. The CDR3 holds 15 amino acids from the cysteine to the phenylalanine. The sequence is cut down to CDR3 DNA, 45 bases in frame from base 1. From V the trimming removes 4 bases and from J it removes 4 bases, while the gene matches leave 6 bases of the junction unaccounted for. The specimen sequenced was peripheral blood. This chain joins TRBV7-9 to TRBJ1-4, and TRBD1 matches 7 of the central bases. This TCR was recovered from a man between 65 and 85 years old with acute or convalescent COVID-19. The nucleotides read TGTGCCAGCAGCTCCCTGGACAGGAGTAATGAAAAACTGTTTTTT. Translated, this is CASSSLDRSNEKLFF.